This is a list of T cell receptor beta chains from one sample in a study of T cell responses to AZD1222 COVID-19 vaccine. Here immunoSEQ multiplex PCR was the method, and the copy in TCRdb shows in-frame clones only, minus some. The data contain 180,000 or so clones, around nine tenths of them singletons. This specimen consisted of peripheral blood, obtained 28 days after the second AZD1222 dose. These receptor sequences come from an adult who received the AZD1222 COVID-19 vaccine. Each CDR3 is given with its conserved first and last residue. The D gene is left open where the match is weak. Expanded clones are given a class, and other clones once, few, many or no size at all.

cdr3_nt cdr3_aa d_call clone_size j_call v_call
TGTGCCAGTAGTATATTGACAGGGGCAAATTCACCCCTCCACTTT CASSILTGANSPLHF TRBD1 NA TRBJ1-6 TRBV19
TGTGCCAGCAGTTACAACAGGGGCAACGACTATGGCTACACCTTC CASSYNRGNDYGYTF TRBD1 NA TRBJ1-2 TRBV6-5
TGTGCCAGCAGCTTATGGGGCCTAGCGGGGGGGTACGAGCAGTACTTC CASSLWGLAGGYEQYF TRBD2 NA TRBJ2-7 TRBV13
TGTGCCATCAGTGAGGACTTCTCTGGAAACACCATATATTTT CAISEDFSGNTIYF NA NA TRBJ1-3 TRBV10-3
TGTGCCAGCAGTTTCGACAGGGGGCAGAATCAGCCCCAGCATTTT CASSFDRGQNQPQHF TRBD1 NA TRBJ1-5 TRBV2
TGTGCCAGCAGCGAGGACAGTGCTAACTATGGCTACACCTTC CASSEDSANYGYTF NA NA TRBJ1-2 TRBV27
TGTGCCAGCAGCCCAGGTCAGGGGCAACGGTACTTC CASSPGQGQRYF NA NA TRBJ2-7 TRBV3-1/TRBV3-2
TGTGCCAGCAGCTCCCGGGGAGGGAGCCCCTACTACAATGAGCAGTTCTTC CASSSRGGSPYYNEQFF TRBD2 NA TRBJ2-1 TRBV9
TGTGCCAGTAGTTCCGGGCTAGCGGTCTACAATGAGCAGTTCTTC CASSSGLAVYNEQFF TRBD2 NA TRBJ2-1 TRBV19
TGTGCCAGCTCACCCTTGGGACAGGGAGATGAAAAACTGTTTTTT CASSPLGQGDEKLFF TRBD1 NA TRBJ1-4 TRBV18
TGTGCCAGCAGCCTGACAGGGGGTGGTGGCTACACCTTC CASSLTGGGGYTF TRBD1 NA TRBJ1-2 TRBV3-1/TRBV3-2
TGTGCTAGTGGTTTGCTCCCCCCGGGGGGACGGGATGAGCAGTTCTTC CASGLLPPGGRDEQFF TRBD2 NA TRBJ2-1 TRBV12-5
TGTGCCAGCACCCCGGGACTCCTTAAGGAGGATGAGCAGTTCTTC CASTPGLLKEDEQFF NA NA TRBJ2-1 TRBV28
TGTGCCAGCAGCTTAGGTGGGGCCCCTGAAGCTTTCTTT CASSLGGAPEAFF NA once TRBJ1-1 TRBV7-3
TGTGCCAGCAGCTTAGTGGCCTCCGGGGAGCTGTTTTTT CASSLVASGELFF NA NA TRBJ2-2 TRBV11-2
TGTGCCAGCACGGGGACCCCGGGTACCGGGGAGCTGTTTTTT CASTGTPGTGELFF NA few TRBJ2-2 TRBV6-4
TGTGCCTGGAGCTCGGCGCAGACGAATGAAAAACTGTTTTTT CAWSSAQTNEKLFF NA NA TRBJ1-4 TRBV30
TGTGCCAGCAGCTTCGGCTATAACTACGAGCAGTACTTC CASSFGYNYEQYF NA NA TRBJ2-7 TRBV7-2
TGTGCCAGCAGCCCATTGGGACAGTCCACAGATACGCAGTATTTT CASSPLGQSTDTQYF TRBD1 once TRBJ2-3 TRBV28
TGTGCCAGCAGCCTGACTAGCGCGAGCACAGATACGCAGTATTTT CASSLTSASTDTQYF TRBD2 NA TRBJ2-3 TRBV5-4
TGCAGCGGCAAACAGGTAAACACTGAAGCTTTCTTT CSGKQVNTEAFF NA NA TRBJ1-1 TRBV29-1
TGTGCCAGCAGTTTACCCAGTCCCGGGACAGGGGGCGGGTTGCATTTT CASSLPSPGTGGGLHF TRBD1 NA TRBJ1-5 TRBV28
TGTGCCAGCAGCTTAGGAGGTCTAGCGTTGAGCAATGAGCAGTTCTTC CASSLGGLALSNEQFF NA NA TRBJ2-1 TRBV11-2
TGTGCCAGCAGTGTTGACGGCGCGGGGTGGAAACTGTTTTTT CASSVDGAGWKLFF NA NA TRBJ1-4 TRBV2
TGTGCCAGCAGCTTGAGTGGGGGCGCAATGAACACTGAAGCTTTCTTT CASSLSGGAMNTEAFF NA NA TRBJ1-1 TRBV5-4
TGTGCCAGCAGCGAGAAAGGCAGGGATTCACCCCTCCACTTT CASSEKGRDSPLHF NA NA TRBJ1-6 TRBV3-1/TRBV3-2
TGTGCCAGCAGTCCGAACGGGGGCTCCTACGAGCAGTACTTC CASSPNGGSYEQYF NA once TRBJ2-7 TRBV28
TGTGCCAGCAGCTTAGAAGCCCTGAACTATGGCTACACCTTC CASSLEALNYGYTF NA once TRBJ1-2 TRBV7-8
TGTGCCAGCAGCCAAGATCCCCGGGACGCTGAAGCTTTCTTT CASSQDPRDAEAFF NA once TRBJ1-1 TRBV3-1/TRBV3-2
TGCGCCAGCAGCGGATCTAGCGGCACAGATACGCAGTATTTT CASSGSSGTDTQYF NA NA TRBJ2-3 TRBV5-1
TGTGCCAGCAGTTACAGCGGGACTAATGAAAAACTGTTTTTT CASSYSGTNEKLFF NA NA TRBJ1-4 TRBV6-5
TGTGCCAGCCGAACGCAGGGACCAACCAACACTGAAGCTTTCTTT CASRTQGPTNTEAFF NA NA TRBJ1-1 TRBV27
TGTGCCATCAGGGGGACAGGGCCGATATTTGAAGCTTTCTTT CAIRGTGPIFEAFF TRBD1 NA TRBJ1-1 TRBV10-3
TGTGCCAGCAGCTCTTACAGGGAATGGGGCACTGAAGCTTTCTTT CASSSYREWGTEAFF NA few TRBJ1-1 TRBV11-2
TGTGCCAGCAGCCAAGAGTCAGGGGGTGGAAACACCATATATTTT CASSQESGGGNTIYF TRBD1 NA TRBJ1-3 TRBV4-2
TGCGCCAGCAGCCAAGATCGGGAGGCCTATAATTCACCCCTCCACTTT CASSQDREAYNSPLHF NA NA TRBJ1-6 TRBV4-1
TGTGCCAGCAGTGATGACTACCCGAGAGGCACAGATACGCAGTATTTT CASSDDYPRGTDTQYF NA NA TRBJ2-3 TRBV6-1
TGTGCCAGCACCCCAGAGGGGGGCGGGGGTGATGAGCAGTTCTTC CASTPEGGGGDEQFF NA NA TRBJ2-1 TRBV9
TGCGCCAGCAGCCAAGAGACAGGTTTCAACACTGAAGCTTTCTTT CASSQETGFNTEAFF NA NA TRBJ1-1 TRBV4-3
TGTGCCTGGAGTGTTCGACTATTCACAGATACGCAGTATTTT CAWSVRLFTDTQYF NA NA TRBJ2-3 TRBV30
TGTGCCAGCACCCAGGGAGGCTATGGCTACACCTTC CASTQGGYGYTF NA NA TRBJ1-2 TRBV6-5
TGTGCCTGGATCGCCGATAATGAAAAACTGTTTTTT CAWIADNEKLFF NA NA TRBJ1-4 TRBV30
TGTGCCATCGCGCCCGGGACAAATAACTATGGCTACACCTTC CAIAPGTNNYGYTF NA once TRBJ1-2 TRBV10-3
TGTGCCAGTGGACAGGGATACACTGAAGCTTTCTTT CASGQGYTEAFF TRBD1 NA TRBJ1-1 TRBV19
TGTGCCAGCAGCTCCCACAGGGGGCAAGAGACCCAGTACTTC CASSSHRGQETQYF TRBD1 NA TRBJ2-5 TRBV11-3
TGCGCCAGCAGCCAAGATCGACAGGTGGGTGGTGGCTACACCTTC CASSQDRQVGGGYTF NA NA TRBJ1-2 TRBV4-1
TGTGCCAGCGTGACCGGGAACACCATATATTTT CASVTGNTIYF NA NA TRBJ1-3 TRBV6-5
TGCGCCAGCAGTGAGACAGGGAGCTCTGGAAACACCATATATTTT CASSETGSSGNTIYF NA NA TRBJ1-3 TRBV10-2
TGTGCCAGCAGTCCCCGACAGGGGGCGAACGAGCAGTACTTC CASSPRQGANEQYF TRBD1 NA TRBJ2-7 TRBV28
TGTGCCAGCAGTTTACGTAGGGTGGCAGATACGCAGTATTTT CASSLRRVADTQYF NA once TRBJ2-3 TRBV27
TGTGCCAGCAGCCCGCAGGGAGATCAGCCCCAGCATTTT CASSPQGDQPQHF NA NA TRBJ1-5 TRBV7-2
TGTGCCAGCAGCCGTAGCGGGACGGCCACCGGGGAGCTGTTTTTT CASSRSGTATGELFF TRBD2 NA TRBJ2-2 TRBV7-2
TGTGCCAGCAGCTTAGTCCCGGGACAGGGGCGAGAAAAACTGTTTTTT CASSLVPGQGREKLFF TRBD1 NA TRBJ1-4 TRBV13
TGTGCCAGCAGCTTGGCCGTGGGCAATCAGCCCCAGCATTTT CASSLAVGNQPQHF NA NA TRBJ1-5 TRBV5-5
TGCGCCAGCAGCTTACAGGCCGGGGAGCTGTTTTTT CASSLQAGELFF NA few TRBJ2-2 TRBV5-1
TGTGCCAGCAGCACGGACAGGAGGAACACTGAAGCTTTCTTT CASSTDRRNTEAFF TRBD1 NA TRBJ1-1 TRBV6-5
TGTGCCAGCAGCCCGAGTTGGGACAGGGCACGAGAGACCCAGTACTTC CASSPSWDRARETQYF TRBD1 NA TRBJ2-5 TRBV3-1/TRBV3-2
TGCGCCAGCAGTCAATCAGGCACTGAAGCTTTCTTT CASSQSGTEAFF NA NA TRBJ1-1 TRBV23-1